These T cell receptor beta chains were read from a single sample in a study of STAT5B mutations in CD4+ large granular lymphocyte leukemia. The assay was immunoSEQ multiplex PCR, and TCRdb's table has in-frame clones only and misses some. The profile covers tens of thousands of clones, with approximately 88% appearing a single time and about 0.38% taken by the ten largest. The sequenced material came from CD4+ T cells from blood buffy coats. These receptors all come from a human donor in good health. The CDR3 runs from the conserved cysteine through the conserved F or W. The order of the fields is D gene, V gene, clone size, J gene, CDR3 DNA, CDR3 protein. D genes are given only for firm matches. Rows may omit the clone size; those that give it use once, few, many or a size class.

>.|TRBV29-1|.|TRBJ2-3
TGCAGCTCGCCTCGGGACGGGAGTATATCAGATACGCAGTATTTT
CSSPRDGSISDTQYF
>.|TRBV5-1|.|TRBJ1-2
TGCGCCAGCAGCTTCAGTATCCCAAACTATGGCTACACTTTC
CASSFSIPNYGYTF
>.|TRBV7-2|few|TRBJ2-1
TGTGCCAGCAGATTGGCATCTAATGAGCAGTTCTTC
CASRLASNEQFF
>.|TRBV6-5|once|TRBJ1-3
TGTGCCAGCAGTTACTCTGGGGCCAACTCTGGAAACACCATATATTTT
CASSYSGANSGNTIYF
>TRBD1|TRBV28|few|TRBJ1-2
TGTGCCAGCAGACGACAGGGGGTCGATAATGGCTACACCTTC
CASRRQGVDNGYTF
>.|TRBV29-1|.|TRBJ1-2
TGCAGCGTAGGGGAGGGGCGGACCGGCTACACCTTC
CSVGEGRTGYTF
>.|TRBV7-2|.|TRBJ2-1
TGTGCCAGCAGCTTAGCCGCTAGCGTATACAATGAGCAGTTCTTC
CASSLAASVYNEQFF
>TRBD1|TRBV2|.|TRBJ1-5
TGTGCCAGCAGGGGGAACAGGGGGCGTCTGGGCAATCAGCCCCAGCATTTT
CASRGNRGRLGNQPQHF
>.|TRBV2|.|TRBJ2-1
TGTGCCAGCCGGACTGGTAATGTGGGTGAGCAGTTCTTC
CASRTGNVGEQFF
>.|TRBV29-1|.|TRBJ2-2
TGCAGCGTTGACAGGGGGAACACCGGGGAGCTGTTTTTT
CSVDRGNTGELFF
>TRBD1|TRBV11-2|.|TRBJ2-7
TGTGCCAGCAGCTTAATACAGGGGATAGGTGAGCAGTACTTC
CASSLIQGIGEQYF
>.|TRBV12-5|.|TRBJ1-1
TGTGCTAGTGGTTTGGTCCCCACTGAAGCTTTCTTT
CASGLVPTEAFF
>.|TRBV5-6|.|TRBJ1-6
TGTGCCAGCAGCTTGGCGGGGGAATATAATTCACCCCTCCACTTT
CASSLAGEYNSPLHF
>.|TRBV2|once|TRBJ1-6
TGTGCCAGCAGCCAGTCCAATTTGGGCTCACCCCTCCACTTT
CASSQSNLGSPLHF
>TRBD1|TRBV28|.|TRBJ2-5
TGTGCCAGCAGTGCCCGACAGGGGGCCGAGACCCAGTACTTC
CASSARQGAETQYF
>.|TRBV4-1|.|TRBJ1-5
TGCGCCAGCAGCCAGGATCGTCAGCCCCAGCATTTT
CASSQDRQPQHF
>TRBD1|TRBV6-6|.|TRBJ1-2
TGTGCCAGCAGGGGACAGGGTACGGACTATGGCTACACCTTC
CASRGQGTDYGYTF
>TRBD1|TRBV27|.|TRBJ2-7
TGTGCCAGCAGTCAATTAACAGGGGGCGAGCAGTACTTC
CASSQLTGGEQYF
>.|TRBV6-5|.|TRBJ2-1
TGTGCCAGCACCGGATACAATGAGCAGTTCTTC
CASTGYNEQFF
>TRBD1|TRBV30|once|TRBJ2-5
TGTGCCTGGACTAAAGTCTCTCGCTGGGACAGGGAAATAGAGACCCAGTACTTC
CAWTKVSRWDREIETQYF
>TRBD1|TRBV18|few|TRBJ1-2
TGTGCCAGCTCACCGGACAGGGACCTCTATGGCTACACCTTC
CASSPDRDLYGYTF
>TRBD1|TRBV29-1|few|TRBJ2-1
TGCAGCGCTTTCCGGGACAGCGCCTACAATGAGCAGTTCTTC
CSAFRDSAYNEQFF
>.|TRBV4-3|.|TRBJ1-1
TGCGCCAGCAGCCAAGATCTCTGGGGAGAAACTGAAGCTTTCTTT
CASSQDLWGETEAFF
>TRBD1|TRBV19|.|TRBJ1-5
TGTGCCAGTAGTGGGGACAGGGGAAGCAATCAGCCCCAGCATTTT
CASSGDRGSNQPQHF
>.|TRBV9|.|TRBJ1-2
TGTGCCAGCAGCCCAAAATTACAGGACTATGGCTACACCTTC
CASSPKLQDYGYTF
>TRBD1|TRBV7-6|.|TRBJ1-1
TGTGCCAGCAGCCTAACAGGGGGTTGGGACACTGAAGCTTTCTTT
CASSLTGGWDTEAFF
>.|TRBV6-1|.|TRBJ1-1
TGTGCCAGCAGTGATCACCCCGGAACTGAAGCTTTCTTT
CASSDHPGTEAFF
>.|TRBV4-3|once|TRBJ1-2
TGCGCCAGCAGCCAAGATTACGAGGGCAGTAACTATGGCTACACCTTC
CASSQDYEGSNYGYTF
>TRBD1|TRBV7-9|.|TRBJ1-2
TGTGCCAGCAGCTTGGGCTCGGGACAGGGAGGCTATGGCTACACCTTC
CASSLGSGQGGYGYTF
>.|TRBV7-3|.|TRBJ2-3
TGTGCCAGCAGCTCCCTTCGGGGAGATACGCAGTATTTT
CASSSLRGDTQYF
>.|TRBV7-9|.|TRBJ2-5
TGTGCCAGCAGCCCAGCGGACAGACAAGAGACCCAGTACTTC
CASSPADRQETQYF
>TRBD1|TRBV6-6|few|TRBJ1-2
TGTGCCAGCAGTTACGGGACAGGTCTGGGGGGCTACACCTTC
CASSYGTGLGGYTF